The clone carrying this TCR beta chain was seen at least ten times. Its antigen is as yet unknown. Primers for the PCR totalled 60 Vbeta and 13 Jbeta. Method: immunoSEQ multiplex PCR; TCRdb's copy keeps in-frame clones and lacks some. There are around 160,000 clones in the sample; 68% occur only once, and just under 4.5% lies in the top ten. The sample comes from a study of cytomegalovirus exposure and HLA in healthy donors. Study-wide results and limits: Later analysis demonstrated an association between a missense DCLRE1C variant and TCR beta V- and J-gene trimming.

After removal of 3 bases from V and 0 bases from J, the junction contained 2 bases not matched to a gene. CDR3 length: 14 residues. CDR1 is WSHSY, CDR2 SAAADI, per germline. This TCR derives from a woman between 18 and 30 years old in good health and CMV-seropositive. This chain uses TRBV10-2 with TRBJ2-7; 7 nucleotides match TRBD1. Sequenced: PBMCs. CDR3 nucleotides: TGCGCCAGCAGTGAACAGGGGCGCTCCTACGAGCAGTACTTC. Its protein is CASSEQGRSYEQYF.